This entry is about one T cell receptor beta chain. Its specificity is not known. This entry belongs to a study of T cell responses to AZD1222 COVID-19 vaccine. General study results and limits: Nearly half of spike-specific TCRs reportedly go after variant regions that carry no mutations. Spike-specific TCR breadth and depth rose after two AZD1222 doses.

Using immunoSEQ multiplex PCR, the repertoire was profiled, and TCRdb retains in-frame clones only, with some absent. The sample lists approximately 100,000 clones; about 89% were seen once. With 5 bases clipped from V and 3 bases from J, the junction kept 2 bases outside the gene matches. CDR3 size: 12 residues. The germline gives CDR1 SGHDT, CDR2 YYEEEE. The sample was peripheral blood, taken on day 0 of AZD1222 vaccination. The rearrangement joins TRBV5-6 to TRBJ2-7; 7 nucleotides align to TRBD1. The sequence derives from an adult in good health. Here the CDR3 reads CASSQGVYEQYF. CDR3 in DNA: TGTGCCAGCAGTCAGGGGGTCTACGAGCAGTACTTC.